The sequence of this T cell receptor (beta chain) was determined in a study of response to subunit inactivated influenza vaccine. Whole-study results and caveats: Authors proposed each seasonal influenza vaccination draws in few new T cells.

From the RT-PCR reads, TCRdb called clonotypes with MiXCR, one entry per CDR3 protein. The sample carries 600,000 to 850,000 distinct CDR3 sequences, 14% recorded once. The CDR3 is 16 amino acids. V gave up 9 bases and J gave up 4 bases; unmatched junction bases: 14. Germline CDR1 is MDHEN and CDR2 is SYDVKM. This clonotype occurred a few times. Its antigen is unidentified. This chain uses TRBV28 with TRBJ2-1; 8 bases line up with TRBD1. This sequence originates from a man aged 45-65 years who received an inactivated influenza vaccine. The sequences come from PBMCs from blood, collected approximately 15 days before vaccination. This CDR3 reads CASFTPGQGAYNEQFF. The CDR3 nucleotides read TGTGCCAGTTTCACCCCTGGCCAGGGGGCATACAATGAGCAGTTCTTC.